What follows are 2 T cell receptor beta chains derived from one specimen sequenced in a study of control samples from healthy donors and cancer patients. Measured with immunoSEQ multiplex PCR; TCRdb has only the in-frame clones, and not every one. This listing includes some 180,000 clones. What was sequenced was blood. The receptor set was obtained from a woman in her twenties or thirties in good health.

This CDR3 reads CASSVGRRPSSGNTIYF. Written as DNA, the CDR3 is TGTGCCAGCAGCGTAGGGCGGAGGCCGTCCTCTGGAAACACCATATATTTT. This chain uses TRBV9 with TRBJ1-3; D is uncertain. CDR1 is SGDLS and CDR2 is YYNGEE in the germline V gene. The CDR3 has 17 amino acids. Trimming removed 0 bases from V and 0 bases from J, with 13 bases in between.

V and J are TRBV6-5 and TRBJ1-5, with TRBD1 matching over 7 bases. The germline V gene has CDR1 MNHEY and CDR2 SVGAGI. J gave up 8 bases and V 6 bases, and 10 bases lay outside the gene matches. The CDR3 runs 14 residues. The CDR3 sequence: CASRKRQGKEPQHF. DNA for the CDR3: TGTGCCAGCAGGAAGAGACAGGGCAAGGAGCCCCAGCATTTT.